The 10 T cell receptor beta chains below were found in one sample sequenced in a study of T cells in Graves' hyperthyroidism and ophthalmopathy. TCR beta CDR3 regions were amplified from RNA transcripts. Using the HTBI primer set, a first-round RT-PCR was run on the TCR CDR3. TCRdb recomputed calls from the multiplex PCR reads with MiXCR, one row per CDR3 protein. The data contain hundreds of thousands of distinct CDR3 sequences, approximately 14% of them singletons. Sequenced material: blood. The receptors come from a woman aged 18-29 years with Graves' hyperthyroidism.

This clonotype was observed at least ten times. The chain combines TRBV2 with TRBJ1-1; TRBD1 agrees at 8 bases. This CDR3 is built from 16 residues. V shed 3 bases, J shed 6 bases, and the junction held 12 bases outside the gene matches. Germline assignment: CDR1 SNHLY and CDR2 FYNNEI. In nucleotides, the CDR3 is TGTGCCAGCAGTGATCGGACAGGGCTTAGTGTTCCTGAAGCTTTCTTT. It yields the protein CASSDRTGLSVPEAFF.

Many counts were recorded for this clonotype. V gene TRBV2 combines with J gene TRBJ2-7, with D tentatively TRBD1 (5 bases). CDR3 length: 14 amino acids. Germline-derived CDR1 and CDR2 are SNHLY and FYNNEI. The V and J ends lost 6 bases and 3 bases respectively, with 15 bases between them. CDR3 in amino acids: CASSDQGMGYEQYF. CDR3 nucleotides: TGTGCCAGCAGCGACCAGGGTATGGGCTACGAGCAGTACTTC.

This clonotype was seen ten or more times. This chain joins TRBV20-1 and TRBJ2-1; D is unresolved. Trimming pared 2 bases from V and 8 bases from J, leaving 10 bases between. CDR1 is DFQATT and CDR2 is SNEGSKA in the germline V gene (reference sequence). This CDR3 is 12 amino acids long. This chain's CDR3 is CSARPSVYEQFF. Here the CDR3 DNA reads TGCAGTGCTAGACCCTCGGTTTATGAGCAGTTCTTC.

V and J are TRBV6-5 and TRBJ2-4, with D possibly being TRBD2 (6 bases). In germline, CDR1 is MNHEY, CDR2 SVGAGI. V lost 0 bases and J lost 6, with 15 bases in between. This CDR3 spans 16 amino acids. CDR3 sequence (DNA): TGTGCCAGCAGTTACTCGCGGAGGGCCCCCCTAAACATTCAGTACTTC. Residues: CASSYSRRAPLNIQYF.

V is TRBV10-3 and J is TRBJ2-1; 13 positions agree with TRBD2. Germline lookup yields CDR1 ENHRY and CDR2 SYGVKD. The CDR3 sequence is 14 residues long. The ends lost 6 bases at V and 7 bases at J; junction bases unmatched: 3. The CDR3 DNA follows: TGTGCCATCAGCGGACTAGCGGGAGAGAATGAGCAGTTCTTC. As protein: CAISGLAGENEQFF.

This clonotype showed up many times. The rearrangement links TRBV20-1 to TRBJ2-3; D unresolved. The CDR3 extends over 14 amino acids. The germline gives CDR1 DFQATT, CDR2 SNEGSKA (reference sequence). V was pared by 3 bases and J by 1 base, with 11 bases between. The CDR3 bases are TGCAGTGCTAGTTTTGGCGTGCGCACAGATACGCAGTATTTT. Translation gives CSASFGVRTDTQYF.

This clonotype appeared many times. The CDR3 loop is CASSADRASNQPQHF. The CDR3 nucleotides read TGTGCCAGCAGCGCGGACAGGGCTAGCAATCAGCCCCAGCATTTT. The genes are TRBV2 and TRBJ1-5, with 8 bases matching TRBD1. J gave up 0 bases and V 6 bases, and 4 bases lay outside the gene matches. The CDR3 contains 15 residues. Germline CDR1 SNHLY, CDR2 FYNNEI.

The chain links TRBV20-1 to TRBJ1-2; D is undetermined. Germline CDR1 reads DFQATT; CDR2 reads SNEGSKA (reference sequence). This CDR3 comprises 13 residues. V lost 1 base to trimming and J lost 0 bases, with 6 bases between them. The CDR3 loop is CSARGPSNYGYTF. The DNA of the CDR3 is TGCAGTGCTAGAGGCCCATCTAACTATGGCTACACCTTC.

This clonotype has a handful of counts. This chain joins TRBV4-1 and TRBJ2-1, with TRBD2 identical over 11 bases. Trimming took 0 bases from V and 2 from J; bases not matched to a gene: 6. CDR1 and CDR2 from the germline V gene are MGHRA and YSYEKL. The CDR3 extends over 18 amino acids. DNA of the CDR3: TGCGCCAGCAGCCAAGACCTAGCGGGAGGAGGGGCCTACAATGAGCAGTTCTTC. It codes for CASSQDLAGGGAYNEQFF.

Turning to this clonotype: This may arise from a read error, as a much more abundant clone is one base away. The chain is built from TRBV7-2 and TRBJ1-4; 8 bases align to TRBD1. This CDR3 contains 13 residues. CDR1 and CDR2 (germline): SGHTA, FQGNSA. Unmatched junction bases numbered 2, after V lost 1 base and J lost 10 bases. Here the CDR3 DNA reads TGTGCCAGCAGCTTAGTTACAGGGGGAAAACTGTTTTTT. Protein product: CASSLVTGGKLFF.